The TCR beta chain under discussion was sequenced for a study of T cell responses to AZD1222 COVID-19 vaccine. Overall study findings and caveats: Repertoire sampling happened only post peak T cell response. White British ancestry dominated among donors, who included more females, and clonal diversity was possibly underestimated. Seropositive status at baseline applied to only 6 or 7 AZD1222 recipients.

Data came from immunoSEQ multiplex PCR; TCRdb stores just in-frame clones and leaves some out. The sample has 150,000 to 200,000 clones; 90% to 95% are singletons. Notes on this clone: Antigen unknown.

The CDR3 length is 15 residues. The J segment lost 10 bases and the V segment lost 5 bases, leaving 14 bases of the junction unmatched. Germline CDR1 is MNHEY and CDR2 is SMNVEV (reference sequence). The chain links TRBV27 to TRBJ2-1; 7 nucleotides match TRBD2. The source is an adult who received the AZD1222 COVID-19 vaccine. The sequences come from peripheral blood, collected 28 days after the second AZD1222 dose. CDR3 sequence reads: CASSAGGTPIGEQFF. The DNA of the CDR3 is TGTGCCAGCAGTGCCGGGGGGACGCCCATCGGGGAGCAGTTCTTC.